This TCR beta chain derives from a study of blood T cell repertoires in COVID-19. At the level of the study: Sites across the United States, Italy and Spain contributed samples from acute and convalescent COVID-19. In each case, the material was cDNA or gDNA derived from T cells, B-cell-depleted T cells, or PBMCs.

Authors' methods: Estimation of nucleated cell counts relied on the amplification of reference gene primers. Assay used: immunoSEQ multiplex PCR; TCRdb lists only in-frame clones, some missing. The D gene and trimming were derived from the DNA, and the V and J assignments and clone size from that table. The sample yields around 84,000 clones, around four fifths seen once. The V gene lost 3 bases and the J gene lost 1 base, with 9 bases spanning the gap. Per the germline V gene, CDR1 is SEHNR and CDR2 is FQNEAQ (reference sequence). There are 14 residues in the CDR3. The chain uses TRBV7-9 and TRBJ1-1; D gene uncertain. Material: peripheral blood. The sequence was collected from a man aged 80 or over with active or convalescent COVID-19. Here the CDR3 DNA reads TGTGCCAGCAGCTTTCGGGAGCGGAACACTGAAGCTTTCTTT. It is translated as CASSFRERNTEAFF.